A selection of T cell receptor beta chains follows, all from one sample in a study of cytomegalovirus exposure and HLA in healthy donors. Clones were read by immunoSEQ multiplex PCR, and TCRdb kept only the in-frame ones, dropping some. This sample has under 200,000 clones, with over 70% found just once. Input material: PBMCs. The receptor set was obtained from a woman aged 45-65 years in good health and CMV-seronegative. Each CDR3 is given with its conserved first and last residue. The order of the fields is clone size, J gene, D gene, CDR3 length, V gene, CDR3 DNA, CDR3 protein. A D gene is named only where the DNA matches it firmly. Part of the rows lack a size; the others show once, few, many or a class for expanded clones.

few TRBJ2-5 TRBD2 15 TRBV5-1 TGCGCCAGCAGCTCTAGCGGGGGGGCCGAGGAGACCCAGTACTTC CASSSSGGAEETQYF
. TRBJ2-2 TRBD2 17 TRBV4-1 TGCGCCAGCAGCCAGGCTGGACTAGCGGAGAACACCGGGGAGCTGTTTTTT CASSQAGLAENTGELFF
once TRBJ2-1 TRBD2 18 TRBV5-6 TGTGCCAGCAGCTCGGCGACTAGCGGGTCGACCAAGTTGGATGAGCAGTTCTTC CASSSATSGSTKLDEQFF
. TRBJ1-2 . 12 TRBV7-9 TGTGCCAGCAGCTTGAGTCTCTATGGCTACACCTTC CASSLSLYGYTF
once TRBJ1-5 . 15 TRBV4-1 TGCGCCAGCAGCCAAGATCCCACCGTCGGGCAGCCCCAGCATTTT CASSQDPTVGQPQHF
. TRBJ2-7 TRBD2 15 TRBV7-8 TGTGCCAGCAGCAGCCGACTAGCGGAAAGGGACGAGCAGTACTTC CASSSRLAERDEQYF
. TRBJ2-7 TRBD1 15 TRBV9 TGTGCCAGCAGCGTAGGTGGACAGGGCACCTACGAGCAGTACTTC CASSVGGQGTYEQYF
. TRBJ1-5 . 15 TRBV4-1 TGCGCCAGCAGCCAATTATCAGGGAGGTATCAGCCCCAGCATTTT CASSQLSGRYQPQHF
. TRBJ1-2 . 13 TRBV2 TGTGCCAGCAGTGAAGGTCAGACGGGGGGCTACACCTTC CASSEGQTGGYTF
few TRBJ1-2 . 16 TRBV6-1 TGTGCCAGCAGTGAGTGGGGACAAACAAATCTACAGGGCTACACCTTC CASSEWGQTNLQGYTF
. TRBJ2-5 . 14 TRBV7-3 TGTGCCAGCAGCCTAGCCGGGAACCAAGAGACCCAGTACTTC CASSLAGNQETQYF
. TRBJ1-5 . 13 TRBV25-1 TGTGCCAGCATCGAAGGGGGAAAGCAGCCCCAGCATTTT CASIEGGKQPQHF
once TRBJ2-3 . 11 TRBV20-1 TGCAGTGCTAAGGGACAAACGGCGCAGTATTTT CSAKGQTAQYF
. TRBJ2-7 . 14 TRBV9 TGTGCCAGCACCTCTGGTAGCAACTCCTACGAGCAGTACTTC CASTSGSNSYEQYF
. TRBJ1-2 TRBD1 13 TRBV5-4 TGTGCCAGCAGCATCGACAGGGGCTATGGCTACACCTTC CASSIDRGYGYTF
once TRBJ2-1 TRBD1 13 TRBV27 TGTGCCAGCAGTTTCACGGGGGACAGGGAGCAGTTCTTC CASSFTGDREQFF
. TRBJ2-7 TRBD2 18 TRBV28 TGTGCCAGCAGTTCTACGTCGGTCTCCGGGGGGTCCGCCTACGAGCAGTACTTC CASSSTSVSGGSAYEQYF
. TRBJ2-2 . 14 TRBV28 TGTGCCAGCAGTTTAGAGGGGACAATCACGGCTCTGTTTTTT CASSLEGTITALFF
. TRBJ2-1 TRBD2 17 TRBV14 TGTGCCAGCAGCCAAGGAGTCGGGGGGGCGCTTCTTCATGAGCAGTTCTTC CASSQGVGGALLHEQFF
. TRBJ2-3 . 13 TRBV27 TGTGCCAGCAGTTACCACCACAAGGGGACGCAGTATTTT CASSYHHKGTQYF
. TRBJ1-2 TRBD1 13 TRBV25-1 TGTGCCAGCAGTGACAGGGGGCGGGGGGGCTACACCTTC CASSDRGRGGYTF
. TRBJ2-3 TRBD2 16 TRBV11-2 TGTGCCAGCAGCGGCGCCGGGACTAGCGCATCAGATACGCAGTATTTT CASSGAGTSASDTQYF
once TRBJ2-1 TRBD2 14 TRBV30 TGTGCCTGGAATCGGGGACTAGCGGGAAGGGAGCAGTTCTTC CAWNRGLAGREQFF
few TRBJ1-2 TRBD1 15 TRBV2 TGTGCCAGCAGTGAAGAATGGACAGGCTTGTATGGCTACACCTTC CASSEEWTGLYGYTF
. TRBJ1-3 . 12 TRBV28 TGTGCGTCCCAGGGCAGGGGAAACACCATATATTTT CASQGRGNTIYF
once TRBJ2-5 . 15 TRBV19 TGTGCCAGTAGTATAATCACGGGGAGGCAAGAGACCCAGTACTTC CASSIITGRQETQYF
. TRBJ1-5 . 13 TRBV6-1 TGTGCCAGCAGCGAAGGGGCGGGTCAGCCCCAGCATTTT CASSEGAGQPQHF
. TRBJ2-2 . 15 TRBV18 TGTGCCAGCTCACCACCGTTGTCAGGGTCCGGGGAGCTGTTTTTT CASSPPLSGSGELFF
. TRBJ2-5 . 17 TRBV7-3 TGTGCCAGCAGCTTAACAGGGGGGGGCGGGTTACAAGAGACCCAGTACTTC CASSLTGGGGLQETQYF
. TRBJ2-2 TRBD2 18 TRBV19 TGTGCCAGTAGTATCCCGGGACTAGCGGGAGGTAACACCGGGGAGCTGTTTTTT CASSIPGLAGGNTGELFF
. TRBJ1-5 TRBD1 17 TRBV4-1 TGCGCCAGCAGCCAAGATCGGAAACAGGGGAGCAATCAGCCCCAGCATTTT CASSQDRKQGSNQPQHF
few TRBJ1-1 . 13 TRBV29-1 TGCAGCGTTGAGAGCTCCTTACCGACTGAAGCTTTCTTT CSVESSLPTEAFF
. TRBJ2-3 . 18 TRBV5-1 TGCGCCAGCAGCTTATGGGCCTCCCCGGTGGATGTTATCGATACGCAGTATTTT CASSLWASPVDVIDTQYF
. TRBJ1-2 . 14 TRBV4-3 TGCGCCAGCAGCCAAGTGGATGGGAGCTATGGCTACACCTTC CASSQVDGSYGYTF
. TRBJ1-6 TRBD1 14 TRBV6-1 TGTGCCAGCAGTGAGACAGGGAGTAGATCACCCCTCCACTTT CASSETGSRSPLHF
few TRBJ1-5 . 15 TRBV6-1 TGTGCCAGCAGTCCAGGGCCCCTTGGACATCAGCCCCAGCATTTT CASSPGPLGHQPQHF
. TRBJ2-5 TRBD1 14 TRBV5-1 TGCGCCAGCACAGGACAGGGTTCCGCGGAGACCCAGTACTTC CASTGQGSAETQYF
. TRBJ1-2 . 16 TRBV15 TGTGCCACCAGCAGAGTAGGAGGGAACCTCAACTATGGCTACACCTTC CATSRVGGNLNYGYTF
. TRBJ2-1 TRBD2 16 TRBV2 TGTGCCAGCAACCGCGGGGGGGGTCGGGTTCGCAATGAGCAGTTCTTC CASNRGGGRVRNEQFF
once TRBJ2-7 TRBD1 15 TRBV15 TGTGCCACCACCCTGGACAGGGGCTCCCCCAGGGAGCAGTACTTC CATTLDRGSPREQYF
. TRBJ1-2 TRBD1 13 TRBV7-2 TGTGCCAGCAGCGGGGGGACAGGGTATGGCTACACCTTC CASSGGTGYGYTF
. TRBJ1-2 . 13 TRBV6-4 TGTGCCAGCAGCGCGGGACGGGGCTATGGCTACACCTTC CASSAGRGYGYTF
. TRBJ1-2 . 12 TRBV29-1 TGCAGCGTCGACAGGCTCAACTATGGCTACACCTTC CSVDRLNYGYTF
. TRBJ2-5 TRBD2 16 TRBV7-9 TGTGCCAGCAGCTTAGGCGCGGGGGGGCGATGGGAGACCCAGTACTTC CASSLGAGGRWETQYF
. TRBJ1-1 . 14 TRBV5-1 TGCGCCAGCAGCTCCCAGCCAGGGAACACTGAAGCTTTCTTT CASSSQPGNTEAFF
. TRBJ2-5 . 15 TRBV9 TGTGCCAGCAGTCCCCGAGGTACCGGAGGGGAGACCCAGTACTTC CASSPRGTGGETQYF
. TRBJ1-1 . 17 TRBV7-3 TGTGCCAGCAGCTCCATGAAGGGCGACAGGATGAACACTGAAGCTTTCTTT CASSSMKGDRMNTEAFF
. TRBJ2-1 TRBD2 16 TRBV4-2 TGTGCCAGCAGCCAGGAAACTAGCGGGGGGCCCAATGAGCAGTTCTTC CASSQETSGGPNEQFF
. TRBJ2-1 TRBD2 15 TRBV2 TGTGCCAGCAGTGAAGTCCGGACTAGCCGAGGTGAGCAGTTCTTC CASSEVRTSRGEQFF
few TRBJ2-7 TRBD2 15 TRBV6-5 TGTGCCAGCACGCCGGGACTAGCGGGAGTCCACGAGCAGTACTTC CASTPGLAGVHEQYF
. TRBJ2-7 TRBD1 14 TRBV10-2 TGCGCCAGCAGGGTCGACAGGGGACTCTACGAGCAGTACTTC CASRVDRGLYEQYF
. TRBJ1-2 . 16 TRBV28 TGTGCCAGCAGCCTTGGGCGTGATCGTGGGGCCTATGGCTACACCTTC CASSLGRDRGAYGYTF
. TRBJ2-6 . 16 TRBV2 TGTGCCAGCAGTGAGACAGGTTTATCCGGGGCCAACGTCCTGACTTTC CASSETGLSGANVLTF
once TRBJ1-2 TRBD1 15 TRBV7-2 TGTGCCAGCAGCTTAGGGTTGACAGGGTTCTATGGCTACACCTTC CASSLGLTGFYGYTF
. TRBJ1-1 . 15 TRBV7-3 TGTGCCAGCAGCTTTCAGGGTTCGAGGAACACTGAAGCTTTCTTT CASSFQGSRNTEAFF
. TRBJ1-6 TRBD1 15 TRBV19 TGTGCCAGTAGTCCTCGACCAGGGGGAAATTCACCCCTCCACTTT CASSPRPGGNSPLHF
. TRBJ2-1 . 16 TRBV27 TGTGCCAGCAGTTCCCGATCAGGTGAACCACTCAATGAGCAGTTCTTC CASSSRSGEPLNEQFF
. TRBJ2-1 TRBD2 15 TRBV15 TGTGCCACCAGCAGATCGGGGACTAGCGGGAGTAAGCAGTTCTTC CATSRSGTSGSKQFF